The clone carrying this TCR beta chain was seen many times. Its antigen is unidentified. One end of the junction fails to match germline, which may point to a read error. The CDR3 regions of TCR beta were amplified from RNA transcripts. Initially, a first-round RT-PCR of the TCR CDR3 employed the HTBI primer set. TCRdb redid the calling of the multiplex PCR reads with MiXCR, one entry per CDR3 protein. The table has over 650,000 distinct CDR3 sequences, over 15% seen once. Graves' hyperthyroidism was deemed stable given no ophthalmopathy progression within 18 months. Exclusion of patients followed from uncontrolled infection, other autoimmune disease, pregnancy or lactation. An approximately 9.8 ml volume of fresh peripheral blood provided the PBMCs. This record belongs to a study of T cells in Graves' hyperthyroidism and ophthalmopathy. The CDR3 is 12 residues long. Study results and caveats: Researchers found most expanded thyroid clonotypes above 0.001 in blood as well.

This clonotype was sampled from a man aged 18-30 years with Graves' hyperthyroidism. This sequence joins TRBV12-3 or TRBV12-4 and TRBJ2-5, with D hard to call. The specimen sequenced was blood. In DNA, the CDR3 is TGTGCCAGCAGCTTAGTATGGGAGACCCAGTACTTC. Translating gives CASSLVWETQYF.